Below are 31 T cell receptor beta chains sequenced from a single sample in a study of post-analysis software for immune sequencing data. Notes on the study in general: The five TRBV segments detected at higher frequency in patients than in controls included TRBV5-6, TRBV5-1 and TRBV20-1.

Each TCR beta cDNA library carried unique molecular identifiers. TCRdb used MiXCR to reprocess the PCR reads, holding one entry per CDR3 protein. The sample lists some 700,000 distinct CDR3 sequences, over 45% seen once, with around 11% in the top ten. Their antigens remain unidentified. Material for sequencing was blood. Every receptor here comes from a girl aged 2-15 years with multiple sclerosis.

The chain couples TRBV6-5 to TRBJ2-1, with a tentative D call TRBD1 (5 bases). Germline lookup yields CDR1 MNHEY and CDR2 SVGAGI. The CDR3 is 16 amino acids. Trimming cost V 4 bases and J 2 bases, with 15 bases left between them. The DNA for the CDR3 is TGTGCCAGCAGTTCTCCCGGGCAGGGTACCTACAATGAGCAGTTCTTC. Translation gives CASSSPGQGTYNEQFF.

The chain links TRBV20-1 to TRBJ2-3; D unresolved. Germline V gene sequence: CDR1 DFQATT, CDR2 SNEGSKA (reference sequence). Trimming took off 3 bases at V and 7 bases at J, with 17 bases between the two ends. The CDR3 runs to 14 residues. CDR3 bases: TGCAGTGCTAGTATGGGCCCGAGCGAGAATACGCAGTATTTT. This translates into CSASMGPSENTQYF.

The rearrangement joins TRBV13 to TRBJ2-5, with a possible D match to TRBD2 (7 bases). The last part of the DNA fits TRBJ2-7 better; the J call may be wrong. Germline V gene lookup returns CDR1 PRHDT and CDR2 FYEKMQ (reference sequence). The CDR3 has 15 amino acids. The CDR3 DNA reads TGTGCCAGCAGCTTAGGTCCAGGGGACTACTACGAGCAGTACTTC. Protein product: CASSLGPGDYYEQYF.

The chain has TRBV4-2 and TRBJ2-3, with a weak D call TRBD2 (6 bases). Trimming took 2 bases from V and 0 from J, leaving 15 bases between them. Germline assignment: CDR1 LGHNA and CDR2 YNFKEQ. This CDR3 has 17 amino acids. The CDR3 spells CASSQLRLRGSTDTQYF. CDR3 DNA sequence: TGTGCCAGCAGCCAACTCAGGCTACGGGGGAGCACAGATACGCAGTATTTT.

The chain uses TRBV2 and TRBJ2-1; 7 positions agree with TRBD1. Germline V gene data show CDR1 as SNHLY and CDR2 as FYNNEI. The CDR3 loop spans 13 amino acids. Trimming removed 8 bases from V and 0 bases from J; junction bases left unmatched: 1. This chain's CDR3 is CASRDSSYNEQFF. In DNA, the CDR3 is TGTGCCAGCCGGGACAGCTCCTACAATGAGCAGTTCTTC.

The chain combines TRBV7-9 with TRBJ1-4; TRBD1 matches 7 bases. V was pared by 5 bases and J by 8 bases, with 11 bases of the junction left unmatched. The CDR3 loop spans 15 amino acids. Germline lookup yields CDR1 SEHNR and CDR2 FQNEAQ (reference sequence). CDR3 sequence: CASSPERQGGEKLFF. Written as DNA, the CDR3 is TGTGCCAGCAGCCCAGAAAGACAGGGCGGCGAAAAACTGTTTTTT.

The CDR3 sequence: CASSLAPQGRTEAFF. DNA for the CDR3: TGCGCCAGCAGCTTGGCCCCCCAGGGGAGGACTGAAGCTTTCTTT. The chain is built from TRBV5-1 and TRBJ1-1; maybe TRBD1 (6 bases). Trimming removed 0 bases from V and 5 bases from J, with 14 bases in between. The CDR3 spans 15 residues. Germline CDR1 and CDR2: SGHRS and YFSETQ.

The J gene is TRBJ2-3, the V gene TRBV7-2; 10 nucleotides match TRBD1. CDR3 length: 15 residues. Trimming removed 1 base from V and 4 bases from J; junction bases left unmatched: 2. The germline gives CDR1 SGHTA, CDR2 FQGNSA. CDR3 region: CASSLVGQGADTQYF. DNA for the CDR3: TGTGCCAGCAGCTTAGTCGGACAGGGGGCAGATACGCAGTATTTT.

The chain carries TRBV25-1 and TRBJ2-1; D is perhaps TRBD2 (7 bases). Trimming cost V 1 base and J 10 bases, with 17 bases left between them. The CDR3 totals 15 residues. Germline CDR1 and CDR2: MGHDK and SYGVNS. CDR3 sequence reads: CASSEWGGGVVEQFF. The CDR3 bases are TGTGCCAGCAGTGAATGGGGAGGGGGGGTAGTGGAGCAGTTCTTC. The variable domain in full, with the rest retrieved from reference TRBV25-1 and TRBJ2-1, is EADIYQTPRYLVIGTGKKITLECSQTMGHDKMYWYQQDPGMELHLIHYSYGVNSTEKGDLSSESTVSRIRTEHFPLTLESARPSHTSQYLCASSEWGGGVVEQFFGPGTRLTVL.

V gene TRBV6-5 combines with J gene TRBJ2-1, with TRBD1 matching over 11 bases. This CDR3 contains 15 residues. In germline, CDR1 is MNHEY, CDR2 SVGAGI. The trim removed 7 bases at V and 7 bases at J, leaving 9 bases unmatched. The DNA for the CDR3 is TGTGCCAGCACCAAAGGACAGGGGGCTAGGAATGAGCAGTTCTTC. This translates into CASTKGQGARNEQFF.

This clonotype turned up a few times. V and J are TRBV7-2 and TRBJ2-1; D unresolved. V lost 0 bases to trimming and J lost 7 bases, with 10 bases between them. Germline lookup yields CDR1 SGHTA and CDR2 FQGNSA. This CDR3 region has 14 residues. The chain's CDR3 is CASSLARGTNEQFF. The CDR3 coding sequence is TGTGCCAGCAGCTTAGCGCGTGGAACTAATGAGCAGTTCTTC.

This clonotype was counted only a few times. This chain's CDR3 is CASSQDSYRQETQYF. As DNA, the CDR3 is TGTGCCAGCAGCCAAGATTCGTACAGGCAAGAGACCCAGTACTTC. The chain employs TRBV4-2 and TRBJ2-5; TRBD1 is a possible D gene (5 bases). The germline CDR1 and CDR2 sequences are LGHNA and YNFKEQ. Trimming shortened V by 0 bases and J by 2 bases, and 10 bases separated the two germline ends. This CDR3 contains 15 residues.

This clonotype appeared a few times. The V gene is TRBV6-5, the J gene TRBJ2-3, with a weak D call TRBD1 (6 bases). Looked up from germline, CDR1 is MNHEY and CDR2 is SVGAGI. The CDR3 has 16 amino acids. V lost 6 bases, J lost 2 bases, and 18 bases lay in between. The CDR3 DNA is TGTGCCAGCAGCCAGACTCTCCGGGACACCACAGATACGCAGTATTTT. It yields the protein CASSQTLRDTTDTQYF.

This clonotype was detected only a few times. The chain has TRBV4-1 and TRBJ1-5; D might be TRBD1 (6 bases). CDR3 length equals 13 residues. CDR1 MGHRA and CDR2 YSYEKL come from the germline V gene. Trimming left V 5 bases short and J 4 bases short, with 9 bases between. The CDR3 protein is CASSGQLNQPQHF. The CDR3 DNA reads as TGCGCCAGCAGCGGACAGTTGAATCAGCCCCAGCATTTT.

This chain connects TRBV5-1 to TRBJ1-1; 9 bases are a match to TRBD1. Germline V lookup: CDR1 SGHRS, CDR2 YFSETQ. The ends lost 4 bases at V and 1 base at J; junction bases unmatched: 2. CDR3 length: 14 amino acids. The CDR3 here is CASSAQGANTEAFF. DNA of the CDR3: TGCGCCAGCAGCGCACAGGGGGCGAACACTGAAGCTTTCTTT.

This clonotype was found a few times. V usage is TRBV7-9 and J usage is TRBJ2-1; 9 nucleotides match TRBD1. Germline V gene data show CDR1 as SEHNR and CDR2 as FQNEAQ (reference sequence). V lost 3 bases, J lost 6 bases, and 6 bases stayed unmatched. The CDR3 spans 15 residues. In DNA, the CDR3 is TGTGCCAGCAGCTTTCGGACAGGGGTCCTCAATGAGCAGTTCTTC. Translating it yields CASSFRTGVLNEQFF.

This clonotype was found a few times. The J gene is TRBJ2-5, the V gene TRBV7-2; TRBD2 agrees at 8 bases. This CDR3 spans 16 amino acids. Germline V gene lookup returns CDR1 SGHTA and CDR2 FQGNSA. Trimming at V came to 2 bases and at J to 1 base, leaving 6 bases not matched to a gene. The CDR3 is CASSLLRGGAQETQYF. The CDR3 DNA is TGTGCCAGCAGCTTACTCCGGGGGGGAGCCCAAGAGACCCAGTACTTC.

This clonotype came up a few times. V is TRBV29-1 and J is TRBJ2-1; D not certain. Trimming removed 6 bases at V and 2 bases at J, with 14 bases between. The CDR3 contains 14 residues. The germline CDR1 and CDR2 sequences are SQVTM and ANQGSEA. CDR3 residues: CSVAGSVTYNEQFF. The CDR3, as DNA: TGCAGCGTGGCTGGGTCAGTGACCTACAATGAGCAGTTCTTC.

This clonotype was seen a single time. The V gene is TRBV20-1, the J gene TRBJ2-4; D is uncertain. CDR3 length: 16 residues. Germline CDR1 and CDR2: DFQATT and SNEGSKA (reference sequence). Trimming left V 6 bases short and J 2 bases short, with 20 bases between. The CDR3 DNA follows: TGCAGTGCGATCCCTCGCTCTTTCCTACCCAAAAACATTCAGTACTTC. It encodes CSAIPRSFLPKNIQYF.

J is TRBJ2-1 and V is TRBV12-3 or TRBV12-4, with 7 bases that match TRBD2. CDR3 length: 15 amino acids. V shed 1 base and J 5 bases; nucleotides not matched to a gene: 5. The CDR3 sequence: CASSLVGGSHNEQFF. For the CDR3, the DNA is TGTGCCAGCAGTTTAGTGGGGGGGAGTCACAATGAGCAGTTCTTC.

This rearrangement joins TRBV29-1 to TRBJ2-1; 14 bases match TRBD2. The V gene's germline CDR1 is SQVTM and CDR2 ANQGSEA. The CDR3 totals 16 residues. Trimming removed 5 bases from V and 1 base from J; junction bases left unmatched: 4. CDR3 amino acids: CSVWTSGRISYNEQFF. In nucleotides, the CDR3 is TGCAGCGTTTGGACTAGCGGGAGGATATCCTACAATGAGCAGTTCTTC.

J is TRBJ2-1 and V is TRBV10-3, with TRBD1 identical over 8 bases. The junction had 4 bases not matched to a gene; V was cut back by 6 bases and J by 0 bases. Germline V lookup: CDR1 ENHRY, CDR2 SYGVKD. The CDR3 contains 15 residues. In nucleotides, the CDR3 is TGTGCCATCAGAACACAGGGGGACTCCTACAATGAGCAGTTCTTC. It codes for CAIRTQGDSYNEQFF.

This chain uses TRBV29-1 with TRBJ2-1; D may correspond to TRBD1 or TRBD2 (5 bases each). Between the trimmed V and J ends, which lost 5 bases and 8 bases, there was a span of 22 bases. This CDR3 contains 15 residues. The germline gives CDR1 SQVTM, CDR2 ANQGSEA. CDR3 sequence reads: CSVLPREKGFYEQFF. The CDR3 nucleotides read TGCAGCGTTCTTCCCAGGGAGAAGGGCTTCTATGAGCAGTTCTTC.

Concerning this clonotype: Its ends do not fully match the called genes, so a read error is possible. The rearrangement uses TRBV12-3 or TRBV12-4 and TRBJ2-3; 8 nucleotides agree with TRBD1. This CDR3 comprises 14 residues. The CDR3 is CAGSLIQGGNTQYF. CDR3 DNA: TGTGCCGGCAGTTTGATACAGGGGGGTAATACGCAGTATTTT.

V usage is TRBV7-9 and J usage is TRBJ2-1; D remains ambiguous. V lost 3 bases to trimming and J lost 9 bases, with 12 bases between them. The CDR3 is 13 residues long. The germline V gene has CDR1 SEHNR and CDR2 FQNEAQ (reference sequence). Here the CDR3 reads CASSFHSSAEQFF. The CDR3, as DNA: TGTGCCAGCAGCTTTCATAGCAGTGCTGAGCAGTTCTTC.

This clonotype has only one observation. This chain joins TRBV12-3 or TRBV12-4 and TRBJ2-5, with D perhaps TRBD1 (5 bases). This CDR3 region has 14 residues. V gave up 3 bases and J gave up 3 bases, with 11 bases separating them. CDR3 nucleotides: TGTGCCAGCAGTTTCGGACATACCGAAGAGACCCAGTACTTC. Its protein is CASSFGHTEETQYF.

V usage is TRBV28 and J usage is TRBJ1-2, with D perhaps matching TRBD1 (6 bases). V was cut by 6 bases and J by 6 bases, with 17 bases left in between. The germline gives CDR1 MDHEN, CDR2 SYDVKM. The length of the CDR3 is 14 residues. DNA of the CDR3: TGTGCCAGCAGCTTGTTGGGGGGGGCGGATGGCTACACCTTC. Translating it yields CASSLLGGADGYTF.

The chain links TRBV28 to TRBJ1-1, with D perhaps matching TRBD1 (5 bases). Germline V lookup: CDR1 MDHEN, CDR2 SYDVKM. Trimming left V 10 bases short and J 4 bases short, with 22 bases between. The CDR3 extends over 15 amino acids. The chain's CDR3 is CATQLGGMRGTEAFF. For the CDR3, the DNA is TGTGCCACCCAACTTGGGGGGATGAGGGGCACTGAAGCTTTCTTT.

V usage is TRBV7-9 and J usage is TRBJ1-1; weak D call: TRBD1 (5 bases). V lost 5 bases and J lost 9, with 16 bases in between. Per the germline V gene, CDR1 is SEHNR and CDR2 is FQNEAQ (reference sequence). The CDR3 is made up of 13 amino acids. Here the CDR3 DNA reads TGTGCCAGCAGCCGACAACCGGGGGATAAAGCTTTCTTT. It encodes CASSRQPGDKAFF.

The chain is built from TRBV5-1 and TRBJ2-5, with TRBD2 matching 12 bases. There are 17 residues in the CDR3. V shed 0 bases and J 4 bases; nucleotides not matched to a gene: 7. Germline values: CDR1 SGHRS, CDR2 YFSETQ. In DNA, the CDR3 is TGCGCCAGCAGCTTGGGGGCAGGGACTAGCGGGCGAGAGACCCAGTACTTC. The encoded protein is CASSLGAGTSGRETQYF.

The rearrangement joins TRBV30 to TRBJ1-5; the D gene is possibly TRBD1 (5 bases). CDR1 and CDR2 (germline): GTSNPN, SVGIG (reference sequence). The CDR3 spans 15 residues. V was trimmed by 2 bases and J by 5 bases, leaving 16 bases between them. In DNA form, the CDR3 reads TGTGCCTGGAGTCAGGGTGGGGTGTGGGATCAGCCCCAGCATTTT. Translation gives CAWSQGGVWDQPQHF.